The rows below give T cell receptor beta chains drawn from one sample of a study of blood T cell repertoires in COVID-19. Some clones are missing from TCRdb's copy, which holds only in-frame ones; the method was immunoSEQ multiplex PCR. This table holds 150,000 to 200,000 clones, 60% to 80% found once. The specimen was peripheral blood. These receptors were obtained from a woman in her sixties or seventies with acute or convalescent COVID-19. Both conserved end residues are part of each CDR3. The D gene is left open where the match is weak. Clone size, where shown, is once, few, many, or a class for clones that have expanded.

J gene,V gene,D gene,clone size,CDR3 protein,CDR3 DNA
TRBJ1-4,TRBV9,TRBD1,.,CASSANGQAYEKLFF,TGTGCCAGCAGCGCGAACGGACAGGCGTATGAAAAACTGTTTTTT
TRBJ2-2,TRBV9,.,.,CASSVDNGANTGELFF,TGTGCCAGCAGCGTAGATAACGGGGCGAACACCGGGGAGCTGTTTTTT
TRBJ2-7,TRBV11-2,TRBD2,few,CASSLGGEGYEQYF,TGTGCCAGCAGCTTAGGGGGGGAGGGATACGAGCAGTACTTC
TRBJ2-7,TRBV28,TRBD1,.,CASSSGTGGFEQYF,TGTGCCAGCAGCTCTGGGACAGGGGGCTTCGAGCAGTACTTC
TRBJ1-1,TRBV5-1,TRBD1,.,CASSWGTGERNTEAFF,TGCGCCAGCAGCTGGGGGACAGGGGAACGGAACACTGAAGCTTTCTTT
TRBJ1-1,TRBV19,TRBD1,once,CASSFDRDWVTEAFF,TGTGCCAGTAGCTTCGACAGGGACTGGGTCACTGAAGCTTTCTTT
TRBJ1-1,TRBV7-3,.,.,CASSRSPGGRTEAFF,TGTGCCAGCAGCCGGAGTCCGGGGGGCCGAACTGAAGCTTTCTTT
TRBJ2-3,TRBV7-2,.,.,CASSLFRDTQYF,TGTGCCAGCAGCTTATTTCGAGATACGCAGTATTTT
TRBJ2-7,TRBV19,.,.,CASSMQGKGEQYF,TGTGCCAGTAGTATGCAGGGGAAGGGCGAGCAGTACTTC
TRBJ2-1,TRBV2,.,.,CASSERENNNEQFF,TGTGCCAGCAGTGAGAGGGAAAATAACAATGAGCAGTTCTTC
TRBJ1-2,TRBV5-5,.,few,CASSLVGGSGGYTF,TGTGCCAGCAGCTTGGTGGGAGGGTCTGGTGGCTACACCTTC
TRBJ2-7,TRBV19,.,.,CASSIDTQAYEQYF,TGTGCCAGTAGTATAGATACGCAGGCCTACGAGCAGTACTTC
TRBJ1-6,TRBV3-1/TRBV3-2,.,.,CASSQEPQGGNSPLHF,TGTGCCAGCAGCCAAGAGCCCCAGGGCGGCAATTCACCCCTCCACTTT
TRBJ2-5,TRBV1,.,.,CTSSQEGGLERQETQYF,TGCACCAGCAGCCAAGAAGGGGGTCTGGAGAGACAAGAGACCCAGTACTTC
TRBJ1-3,TRBV9,TRBD1,.,CASSLGTGRTGNTIYF,TGTGCCAGCAGCCTAGGGACAGGTCGTACGGGAAACACCATATATTTT
TRBJ1-1,TRBV12-2,.,.,CASRLAGVVRNTEAFF,TGTGCAAGTCGCTTAGCGGGAGTGGTGAGGAACACTGAAGCTTTCTTT
TRBJ1-1,TRBV19,TRBD1,many,CASGDGQGTTFESYTEAFF,TGTGCCAGTGGGGACGGACAGGGGACCACTTTTGAGTCGTACACTGAAGCTTTCTTT
TRBJ2-1,TRBV5-1,.,.,CASRGVLRDNEQFF,TGCGCCAGCAGAGGCGTCCTGCGGGACAATGAGCAGTTCTTC
TRBJ2-5,TRBV2,TRBD1,.,CASVRDRSQETQYF,TGTGCCAGTGTCCGGGACAGATCCCAAGAGACCCAGTACTTC
TRBJ2-1,TRBV4-1,.,few,CASSRGRGAEAVNEQFF,TGCGCCAGCAGCCGGGGACGGGGGGCGGAGGCGGTCAATGAGCAGTTCTTC
TRBJ1-5,TRBV6-6,.,few,CASSYSRSQPQHF,TGTGCCAGCAGTTACTCGAGAAGTCAGCCCCAGCATTTT
TRBJ2-6,TRBV28,TRBD2,.,CASRVAGAFSGANVLTF,TGTGCCAGCAGGGTAGCGGGAGCGTTCTCTGGGGCCAACGTCCTGACTTTC
TRBJ1-5,TRBV6-5,.,once,CASTRTPNSNQPQHF,TGTGCCAGCACCAGGACACCAAATTCTAATCAGCCCCAGCATTTT
TRBJ2-6,TRBV7-2,.,.,CASSPVAGANVLTF,TGTGCCAGCAGCCCGGTAGCCGGGGCCAACGTCCTGACTTTC
TRBJ2-1,TRBV2,TRBD2,once,CASSLLRAGEQFF,TGTGCCAGCAGTCTGCTCCGAGCGGGGGAGCAGTTCTTC
TRBJ2-7,TRBV4-1,.,once,CASSQDPRAVAHYEQYF,TGCGCCAGCAGCCAAGATCCGAGGGCGGTAGCCCACTACGAGCAGTACTTC
TRBJ2-5,TRBV7-2,TRBD2,.,CASSLELAVKETQYF,TGTGCCAGCAGCTTAGAGCTAGCGGTTAAAGAGACCCAGTACTTC
TRBJ2-3,TRBV7-3,.,.,CASSRGFGGTDTQYF,TGTGCCAGCAGCAGGGGCTTTGGGGGCACAGATACGCAGTATTTT
TRBJ1-1,TRBV7-2,TRBD1,few,CASSPGDRRNTEAFF,TGTGCCAGCAGCCCGGGGGACAGGAGAAACACTGAAGCTTTCTTT
TRBJ1-1,TRBV19,.,.,CASSQDRNTEAFF,TGTGCCAGTAGTCAGGACAGAAACACTGAAGCTTTCTTT
TRBJ2-7,TRBV19,.,.,CASIVSRVGDEQYF,TGTGCCAGTATCGTTAGCAGGGTCGGCGACGAGCAGTACTTC
TRBJ1-5,TRBV2,.,.,CASSEWQGVNQPQHF,TGTGCCAGCAGTGAATGGCAGGGCGTCAATCAGCCCCAGCATTTT
TRBJ1-5,TRBV30,.,.,CAWSVGGDGQPQHF,TGTGCCTGGAGTGTCGGGGGAGATGGTCAGCCCCAGCATTTT
TRBJ1-1,TRBV12-3/TRBV12-4,TRBD1,.,CASARQGFTEAFF,TGTGCCAGCGCCAGACAGGGATTTACTGAAGCTTTCTTT
TRBJ2-7,TRBV5-4,.,.,CASSVDSYEQYF,TGTGCCAGCAGCGTAGACAGCTACGAGCAGTACTTC
TRBJ2-2,TRBV14,.,.,CASSPQRVGELFF,TGTGCCAGCAGCCCGCAGAGGGTCGGGGAGCTGTTTTTT
TRBJ2-2,TRBV19,.,.,CASRGKEGTNTGELFF,TGTGCCAGTAGGGGAAAGGAGGGTACTAACACCGGGGAGCTGTTTTTT
TRBJ1-5,TRBV12-3/TRBV12-4,.,once,CASTGTLSQPQHF,TGTGCCAGCACCGGGACATTATCTCAGCCCCAGCATTTT
TRBJ1-2,TRBV11-2,TRBD1,.,CASSSPTRQGGGYTF,TGTGCCAGCAGCTCTCCTACCCGACAGGGGGGAGGCTACACCTTC
TRBJ2-5,TRBV7-2,TRBD1,.,CASSLGQGVAQETQYF,TGTGCCAGCAGCTTAGGTCAGGGGGTTGCGCAAGAGACCCAGTACTTC
TRBJ2-1,TRBV2,TRBD2,once,CASRERTSGSFNEQFF,TGTGCCAGCAGAGAGAGGACTAGCGGGAGTTTTAATGAGCAGTTCTTC
TRBJ2-2,TRBV3-1/TRBV3-2,TRBD2,once,CASSLGLDGSGELFF,TGTGCCAGCAGCCTCGGACTAGATGGGTCCGGGGAGCTGTTTTTT
TRBJ2-7,TRBV5-5,.,.,CASSFALSYGTPGYEQYF,TGTGCCAGCAGCTTCGCGCTCTCCTACGGGACTCCGGGATACGAGCAGTACTTC
TRBJ1-6,TRBV2,.,once,CASTEGARNSPLHF,TGTGCCAGCACCGAAGGGGCGCGGAATTCACCCCTCCACTTT
TRBJ1-1,TRBV18,TRBD1,once,CASETGTGDIEAFF,TGTGCCAGCGAAACAGGGACAGGGGACATAGAAGCTTTCTTT
TRBJ1-3,TRBV9,.,.,CASSVSTGGNTIYF,TGTGCCAGCAGCGTATCCACAGGGGGAAACACCATATATTTT
TRBJ1-2,TRBV18,.,.,CASSPRSGVYGYTF,TGTGCCAGCTCACCACGCTCGGGAGTCTATGGCTACACCTTC
TRBJ1-4,TRBV13,.,.,CASSQSQGSNEKLFF,TGTGCCAGCAGCCAATCACAGGGTTCTAATGAAAAACTGTTTTTT
TRBJ2-1,TRBV5-5,.,.,CASSFLDGRDKQFF,TGTGCCAGCAGCTTTTTAGATGGTAGGGACAAGCAGTTCTTC